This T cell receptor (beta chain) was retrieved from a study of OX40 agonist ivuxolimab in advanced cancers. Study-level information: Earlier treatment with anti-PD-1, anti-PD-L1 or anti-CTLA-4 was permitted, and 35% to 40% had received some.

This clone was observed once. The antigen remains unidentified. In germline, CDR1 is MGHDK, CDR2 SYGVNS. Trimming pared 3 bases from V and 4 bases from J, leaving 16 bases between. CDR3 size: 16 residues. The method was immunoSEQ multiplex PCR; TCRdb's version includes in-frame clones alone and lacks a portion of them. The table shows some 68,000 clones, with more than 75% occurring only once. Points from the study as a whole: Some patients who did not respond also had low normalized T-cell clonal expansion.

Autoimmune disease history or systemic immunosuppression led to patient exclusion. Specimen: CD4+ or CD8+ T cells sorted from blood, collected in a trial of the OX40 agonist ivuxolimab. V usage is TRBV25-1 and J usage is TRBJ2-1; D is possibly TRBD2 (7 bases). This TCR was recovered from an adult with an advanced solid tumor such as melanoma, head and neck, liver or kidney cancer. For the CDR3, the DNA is TGTGCCAGCAGTGATCCTAGGGGGGGAACTTACAATGAGCAGTTCTTC. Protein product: CASSDPRGGTYNEQFF.